Shown below are 15 T cell receptor beta chains from a single sample sequenced in a study of naive and memory T cell subsets. Described treatment: skin biopsy from PPD injection site in Mantoux-positive individual. A UMI-containing oligonucleotide was joined by 3' ligation to the TCR cDNA template. Amplification of ligated cDNA took four PCR rounds with SP2 and nested alpha and beta constant primers. TCRdb reprocessed the UMI-ligation and nested PCR reads with MiXCR, giving one entry per CDR3 protein. The sample lists fewer than 35,000 distinct CDR3 sequences, under 8.5% seen once, with 3% to 3.5% in the top ten. This sample comprised skin, obtained from a tuberculin skin test site. The source of these receptors is an adult in good health.

Only a few counts were recorded for this clonotype. J is TRBJ1-3 and V is TRBV12-3 or TRBV12-4, with D uncertain. The CDR3 covers 14 residues. Trimming pared 3 bases from V and 2 bases from J, leaving 8 bases between. As DNA, the CDR3 is TGTGCCAGCAGTTTGGATTGGGCTGGAAACACCATATATTTT. Residues: CASSLDWAGNTIYF.

This clonotype was seen many times. The chain has TRBV2 and TRBJ1-2; D remains unclear. The germline V gene encodes CDR1 SNHLY and CDR2 FYNNEI. Trimming stripped 2 bases from V and 1 base from J, with 11 bases between. This CDR3 is 15 amino acids long. CDR3 residues: CASSESSQLNYGYTF. In DNA form, the CDR3 reads TGTGCCAGCAGTGAAAGCAGTCAGCTTAACTATGGCTACACCTTC.

This clonotype occurred many times. The V call is TRBV7-2, the J call TRBJ2-2, with D maybe TRBD2 (5 bases). Germline CDR1 SGHTA, CDR2 FQGNSA. This CDR3 region has 15 residues. V shed 0 bases and J shed 4 bases, with 9 bases lying between them. CDR3 protein: CASSLAPGTTGELFF. As DNA, the CDR3 is TGTGCCAGCAGCTTAGCCCCGGGAACCACCGGGGAGCTGTTTTTT. The variable domain in full, with the rest retrieved from reference TRBV7-2 and TRBJ2-2, is GAGVSQSPSNKVTEKGKDVELRCDPISGHTALYWYRQSLGQGLEFLIYFQGNSAPDKSGLPSDRFSAERTGGSVSTLTIQRTQQEDSAVYLCASSLAPGTTGELFFGEGSRLTVL.

By its share, this clonotype is medium-sized (0.01 to 0.1%). This chain connects TRBV7-8 to TRBJ2-7; D unclear. CDR1 and CDR2 (germline): SGHVS, FQNEAQ. V was pared by 0 bases and J by 2 bases, with 5 bases between. The CDR3 totals 13 residues. The CDR3 region has the DNA TGTGCCAGCAGCTTAGCGCCTACCTACGAGCAGTACTTC. Amino acid sequence: CASSLAPTYEQYF.

This clonotype was counted between two and nine times. This could be a read error, since a much larger clone is one nucleotide away. The chain carries TRBV11-2 and TRBJ2-1; TRBD2 aligns across 14 bases. V shed 6 bases and J 5 bases; nucleotides not matched to a gene: 12. The V gene's germline CDR1 is SGHAT and CDR2 FQNNGV. The CDR3 totals 18 residues. CDR3 region: CASSSGRLAGGCNNEQFF. For the CDR3, the DNA is TGTGCCAGCAGTTCAGGCAGACTAGCGGGGGGGTGCAACAATGAGCAGTTCTTC.

This clonotype has ten or more counts. CDR3 in DNA: TGCAGCGTTGAAGGGACACCGAATGAGCAGTTCTTC. It specifies CSVEGTPNEQFF. V is TRBV29-1 and J is TRBJ2-1; D perhaps matches TRBD1 (5 bases). The CDR3 is 12 amino acids. Germline V CDR1 and CDR2: SQVTM, ANQGSEA. Trimming left V 1 base short and J 7 bases short, with 8 bases between.

Comment on this clonotype: A much larger clone lies one base from this, so it may be a read error. The rearrangement uses TRBV15 and TRBJ1-5; TRBD1 matches 8 bases. Trimming took 3 bases from V and 9 from J; bases not matched to a gene: 10. Per the germline V gene, CDR1 is LNHNV and CDR2 is YYDKDF (reference sequence). This CDR3 has 15 residues. CDR3: CATSSTGGSYRPQHF. The DNA of the CDR3 is TGTGCCACCAGCAGTACAGGGGGAAGTTATCGGCCCCAGCATTTT.

This clonotype was detected only a few times. The chain combines TRBV27 with TRBJ1-5; no clear D gene. The CDR3 is made up of 13 amino acids. Trimming shortened V by 5 bases and J by 5 bases, and 10 bases separated the two germline ends. Germline V gives CDR1 MNHEY, CDR2 SMNVEV (reference sequence). The CDR3 is CASSLTRYQPQHF. DNA for the CDR3: TGTGCCAGCAGTCTCACTAGGTATCAGCCCCAGCATTTT.

By share, this clonotype counts as medium-sized. The V gene is TRBV7-2, the J gene TRBJ2-3, with D hard to call. The V end was cut by 5 bases, the J end by 7 bases, with 10 bases between. Germline V CDR1 and CDR2: SGHTA, FQGNSA. The CDR3 sequence is 12 residues long. The CDR3 bases are TGTGCCAGCAGCCCGATCCTCAATACGCAGTATTTT. Translating gives CASSPILNTQYF.

The chain links TRBV6-5 to TRBJ1-1, with D tentatively TRBD1 (6 bases). The CDR3 consists of 19 residues. V was cut by 2 bases and J by 0 bases, with 22 bases left in between. Germline assignment: CDR1 MNHEY and CDR2 SVGAGI. The chain's CDR3 is CASSYDIPFQGRLNTEAFF. DNA of the CDR3: TGTGCCAGCAGTTACGATATCCCATTTCAGGGGAGGTTGAACACTGAAGCTTTCTTT.

This clonotype was detected many times. This chain uses TRBV4-1 with TRBJ2-2; 13 nucleotides line up with TRBD2. Germline lookup yields CDR1 MGHRA and CDR2 YSYEKL. V lost 3 bases, J lost 4 bases, and 5 bases stayed unmatched. The CDR3 totals 17 residues. The CDR3 bases are TGCGCCAGCAGCCAGCCACTAGCGGGGGGGTTCACCGGGGAGCTGTTTTTT. It encodes CASSQPLAGGFTGELFF.

This chain joins TRBV2 and TRBJ1-5, with 9 bases that match TRBD1. V lost 7 bases, J lost 1 base, and 14 bases stayed unmatched. Germline CDR1 and CDR2: SNHLY and FYNNEI. CDR3 length: 18 amino acids. The CDR3 is CASTGRDREVSSNQPQHF. CDR3 nucleotide sequence: TGTGCCAGCACCGGGCGGGACAGGGAGGTATCGAGCAATCAGCCCCAGCATTTT.

The chain couples TRBV6-1 to TRBJ1-2, with 7 bases aligning to TRBD1. The trim removed 2 bases at V and 4 bases at J, leaving 7 bases unmatched. Germline V gives CDR1 MNHNS, CDR2 SASEGT. The CDR3 sequence is 15 residues long. The CDR3 region has the DNA TGTGCCAGCAGTGAAAATTCGGGGACAGTCTATGGCTACACCTTC. Its protein is CASSENSGTVYGYTF.

This clonotype occurred a few times. The chain combines TRBV5-1 with TRBJ1-1; D call uncertain. The germline gives CDR1 SGHRS, CDR2 YFSETQ. The CDR3 extends over 12 amino acids. Trimming removed 4 bases from V and 3 bases from J, with 7 bases in between. The CDR3 sequence is CASSKHDTEAFF. CDR3 coding DNA: TGCGCCAGCAGCAAACACGACACTGAAGCTTTCTTT.

The CDR3 is CASSYGGEGWEAFF. CDR3 nucleotides: TGTGCCAGCAGCTATGGGGGAGAGGGCTGGGAAGCTTTCTTT. The J gene is TRBJ1-1, the V gene TRBV7-2; maybe TRBD1 (5 bases). The germline CDR1 and CDR2 sequences are SGHTA and FQGNSA. V shed 4 bases and J shed 8 bases, with 17 bases lying between them. The CDR3 runs to 14 residues.